These 6 T cell receptor beta chains were all obtained from the same sample, sequenced in a study of shared clonotypes between healthy human individuals. Profiling relied on immunoSEQ multiplex PCR, and the TCRdb table lists in-frame clones only, not all of them. Counted here are roughly 510,000 clones, about 80% occurring once; the ten biggest clones make up around 13%. Sequencing was carried out using PBMCs. The source of these receptors is a woman in her 40s in good health. Some clones in this sample may be carry-over from other donors' samples.

This sequence joins TRBV5-3 and TRBJ2-1; D unclear. TRBV5-3 is classed as an ORF, of uncertain function. The CDR3 length is 14 residues. The germline V and J ends were trimmed by 0 bases and 5 bases, with 9 bases remaining between them. The DNA of the CDR3 is TGTGCCAGAAGCTTGGCGCGGAACAACAATGAGCAGTTCTTC. This gives the protein CARSLARNNNEQFF.

The CDR3 sequence is CATSSGTRSGTQYF. Here the CDR3 DNA reads TGTGCCACCAGCAGCGGGACTAGGAGCGGTACGCAGTATTTT. This chain joins TRBV15 and TRBJ2-3; TRBD2 aligns across 8 bases. The germline gives CDR1 LNHNV, CDR2 YYDKDF (reference sequence). V dropped 3 bases and J dropped 8; count of bases not matched to a gene: 7. This CDR3 is 14 amino acids long.

This clone was counted ten times or more. The rearrangement joins TRBV5-6 to TRBJ1-1; 10 bases match TRBD1. The CDR3 length is 15 residues. Germline CDR1 is SGHDT and CDR2 is YYEEEE. With V trimmed by 4 bases and J by 2 bases, 5 bases remained unmatched. CDR3 residues: CASSAATGGNTEAFF. The CDR3 DNA reads as TGTGCCAGCAGCGCCGCGACAGGGGGCAACACTGAAGCTTTCTTT.

This clone was detected once. The chain links TRBV5-4 to TRBJ2-1; D not certain. Looked up from germline, CDR1 is SGHNT and CDR2 is YYREEE (reference sequence). The CDR3 runs to 15 residues. Trimming removed 0 bases from V and 5 bases from J, with 12 bases in between. The CDR3, as DNA: TGTGCCAGCAGCTTGGCGGCGGATGCTAACAATGAGCAGTTCTTC. Its protein is CASSLAADANNEQFF. Complete variable domain (other parts from reference TRBV5-4 and TRBJ2-1): ETGVTQSPTHLIKTRGQQVTLRCSSQSGHNTVSWYQQALGQGPQFIFQYYREEENGRGNFPPRFSGLQFPNYSSELNVNALELDDSALYLCASSLAADANNEQFFGPGTRLTVL.

The rearrangement joins TRBV11-2 to TRBJ2-2, with TRBD2 identical over 7 bases. CDR3 size: 15 residues. Germline V gene data show CDR1 as SGHAT and CDR2 as FQNNGV. Germline trimming cut 2 bases from V and 5 bases from J; bases unmatched to any gene: 5. Here the CDR3 reads CASSLWGGRTGELFF. The CDR3 nucleotides read TGTGCCAGCAGCTTATGGGGAGGGAGGACCGGGGAGCTGTTTTTT.

About this clone: The sample holds other DNA sequences that translate to the same CDR3. This chain uses TRBV27 with TRBJ1-1; unclear D gene. V was cut by 0 bases and J by 7 bases, with 12 bases left in between. The germline V gene has CDR1 MNHEY and CDR2 SMNVEV (reference sequence). The CDR3 loop spans 14 amino acids. CDR3 sequence: CASSLSARSGEAFF. CDR3 sequence (DNA): TGTGCCAGCAGTTTATCGGCCCGATCGGGTGAAGCTTTCTTT.